Below are 27 T cell receptor beta chains sequenced from a single sample in a study of regulatory T cells in long-lasting Graves disease. Both iRepertoire HTBI primers and Arm-PCR of CDR3 regions were used to build the TCR beta libraries. TCRdb called the multiplex PCR reads again in MiXCR, with one record for every CDR3 protein. This sample yields some 500,000 distinct CDR3 sequences, of which around 15% are seen a single time; roughly 25% belongs to the top ten. The time point was: newly diagnosed GD, antithyroid drugs for less than 3 months. PBMC-derived RNA was used for the TCR library. These data also featured in a second study, about T cells in Graves' hyperthyroidism and ophthalmopathy.

The sequencing here drew on peripheral blood mononuclear cells (PBMCs), taken at new diagnosis, from a patient treated with antithyroid drugs. The receptors derive from a woman aged 35-65 years with Graves disease.

The chain combines TRBV28 with TRBJ1-4; D is possibly TRBD1 (5 bases). V dropped 5 bases and J dropped 3 bases, with 10 bases sitting between them. This CDR3 spans 14 amino acids. The germline V gene encodes CDR1 MDHEN and CDR2 SYDVKM. CDR3 region: CASSPRDPNEKLFF. The CDR3 coding sequence is TGTGCCAGCAGTCCCCGGGACCCTAATGAAAAACTGTTTTTT.

This clonotype was observed at least ten times. The gene calls are TRBV29-1 and TRBJ2-5; D may be TRBD2 (5 bases). In germline, CDR1 is SQVTM, CDR2 ANQGSEA. V lost 7 bases and J 5 bases, leaving 23 bases between the germline ends. This CDR3 is built from 15 residues. The CDR3 here is CSAHQNSGNSETQYF. The CDR3 coding sequence is TGCAGCGCCCACCAGAACTCGGGAAACAGTGAGACCCAGTACTTC.

This chain joins TRBV6-1 and TRBJ2-3; D perhaps matches TRBD2 (5 bases). This CDR3 spans 14 amino acids. The V and J ends lost 6 bases and 1 base respectively, with 11 bases between them. Germline assignment: CDR1 MNHNS and CDR2 SASEGT. The DNA for the CDR3 is TGTGCCAGCAGCTTGAACGGGGGCACAGATACGCAGTATTTT. Translation: CASSLNGGTDTQYF.

The genes are TRBV4-1 and TRBJ1-5, with D tentatively TRBD1 (6 bases). CDR1 MGHRA and CDR2 YSYEKL come from the germline V gene. The CDR3 extends over 19 amino acids. V gave up 0 bases and J gave up 0 bases, with 18 bases separating them. The CDR3 spells CASSQDEKDRKYSNQPQHF. DNA for the CDR3: TGCGCCAGCAGCCAAGATGAGAAAGACAGGAAGTATAGCAATCAGCCCCAGCATTTT.

Ten or more counts support this clonotype. This rearrangement joins TRBV5-1 to TRBJ1-2; no firm D call. The V and J ends lost 5 bases and 4 bases respectively, with 9 bases between them. The CDR3 is 12 amino acids. CDR1 and CDR2 from the germline V gene are SGHRS and YFSETQ. DNA of the CDR3: TGCGCCAGCAGGAAGGAGGGCTATGGCTACACCTTC. Its protein product is CASRKEGYGYTF.

The V call is TRBV5-4, the J call TRBJ2-2, with a weak D call TRBD1 (5 bases). The CDR3 has 13 residues. Germline CDR1 reads SGHNT; CDR2 reads YYREEE (reference sequence). The germline V and J ends were trimmed by 5 bases and 6 bases, with 11 bases remaining between them. CDR3 bases: TGTGCCAGCAGTCGAGACAGTCCCGGGGAGCTGTTTTTT. This encodes CASSRDSPGELFF. The variable domain in full, with the rest retrieved from reference TRBV5-4 and TRBJ2-2, is ETGVTQSPTHLIKTRGQQVTLRCSSQSGHNTVSWYQQALGQGPQFIFQYYREEENGRGNFPPRFSGLQFPNYSSELNVNALELDDSALYLCASSRDSPGELFFGEGSRLTVL.

This clonotype turned up a few times. A much larger clone is a single base away; this may be a read error. The rearrangement joins TRBV12-3 or TRBV12-4 to TRBJ2-2; 7 bases are shared with TRBD1. V gave up 4 bases and J gave up 6 bases; unmatched junction bases: 5. The CDR3 loop spans 14 amino acids. This CDR3 is CASSSGQASGELFF. In DNA, the CDR3 is TGTGCCAGCAGTTCCGGACAGGCCTCCGGGGAGCTGTTTTTT.

The chain is built from TRBV20-1 and TRBJ2-2; a weak D match, TRBD2 (6 bases). V was cut by 6 bases and J by 0 bases, with 11 bases left in between. Germline values: CDR1 DFQATT, CDR2 SNEGSKA (reference sequence). The CDR3 sequence is 14 residues long. The DNA for the CDR3 is TGCAGTGCCAGGGACTCCGCGAACACCGGGGAGCTGTTTTTT. Residues: CSARDSANTGELFF.

Ten or more counts support this clonotype. V is TRBV20-1 and J is TRBJ2-7; D is unresolved. Per the germline V gene, CDR1 is DFQATT and CDR2 is SNEGSKA (reference sequence). The CDR3 runs to 13 residues. The V gene lost 0 bases and the J gene lost 3 bases, with 9 bases spanning the gap. The CDR3 sequence: CSARESVNYEQYF. In nucleotides, the CDR3 is TGCAGTGCTAGAGAAAGCGTCAACTACGAGCAGTACTTC.

Ten or more counts support this clonotype. The rearrangement joins TRBV2 to TRBJ2-7; 8 nucleotides align to TRBD1. CDR1 and CDR2 (germline): SNHLY, FYNNEI. Trimming removed 7 bases from V and 0 bases from J; junction bases left unmatched: 8. The CDR3 totals 15 residues. This CDR3 is CASNSRGPSSYEQYF. The CDR3 DNA reads as TGTGCCAGCAACAGCAGGGGGCCTAGCTCCTACGAGCAGTACTTC.

Turning to this clonotype: This may stem from a read error, because a much larger clone lies one nucleotide away. This chain links TRBV12-3 or TRBV12-4 with TRBJ2-1; 11 bases align to TRBD2. This CDR3 region has 14 residues. Trimming cost V 10 bases and J 7 bases; bases outside gene matches: 9. Written as DNA, the CDR3 is TGTGCCAACAGGGAGGGACTAGCGGCAAATGAGCAGTTCTTC. Residues: CANREGLAANEQFF.

This clonotype was seen more than once but under ten times. The chain has TRBV9 and TRBJ2-1, with TRBD2 matching over 8 bases. CDR1 SGDLS and CDR2 YYNGEE come from the germline V gene. Trimming removed 0 bases from V and 0 bases from J; junction bases left unmatched: 8. This CDR3 contains 18 residues. CDR3 in amino acids: CASSVGKLAATSYNEQFF. For the CDR3, the DNA is TGTGCCAGCAGCGTAGGTAAACTAGCGGCAACCTCCTACAATGAGCAGTTCTTC.

Many counts were recorded for this clonotype. The V gene is TRBV10-3, the J gene TRBJ2-7, with 7 bases fitting TRBD2. V was pared by 4 bases and J by 5 bases, with 8 bases of the junction left unmatched. The CDR3 spans 14 residues. From germline, CDR1 is ENHRY and CDR2 SYGVKD. This CDR3 is CAISGGEGSHEQYF. For the CDR3, the DNA is TGTGCCATCAGTGGAGGGGAGGGCTCGCACGAGCAGTACTTC.

This clonotype was counted at least ten times. V usage is TRBV2 and J usage is TRBJ2-3; 10 nucleotides align to TRBD2. With 4 bases clipped from V and 6 bases from J, the junction kept 7 bases outside the gene matches. The germline CDR1 and CDR2 sequences are SNHLY and FYNNEI. The CDR3 is made up of 15 amino acids. CDR3 amino acids: CASSGPSGGGDTQYF. In DNA form, the CDR3 reads TGTGCCAGCAGTGGGCCCAGCGGGGGGGGTGATACGCAGTATTTT.

This chain connects TRBV10-3 to TRBJ2-3; the D is unclear. This CDR3 is built from 11 residues. Trimming took 7 bases from V and 5 from J, leaving 7 bases between them. Germline values: CDR1 ENHRY, CDR2 SYGVKD. DNA of the CDR3: TGTGCCATCACTTCAGGAGATACGCAGTATTTT. It specifies CAITSGDTQYF.

This clonotype has a count of ten or more. The chain couples TRBV12-3 or TRBV12-4 to TRBJ1-2; no reliable D call. Trimming stripped 5 bases from V and 0 bases from J, with 7 bases between. The CDR3 covers 13 residues. This CDR3 reads CASSPHTNYGYTF. CDR3 sequence (DNA): TGTGCCAGCAGTCCACATACTAACTATGGCTACACCTTC.

To note about this clonotype: A much larger clone lies a single base off, so this may be a read error. The V gene is TRBV11-2, the J gene TRBJ1-2; a weak D match, TRBD1 (5 bases). This CDR3 has 14 residues. Germline loops: CDR1 SGHAT, CDR2 FQNNGV. CDR3 nucleotide sequence: TGTGCCTGCAGCCCATCGGGGGGGGTTGGTGGCTACACCTTC. Protein product: CACSPSGGVGGYTF.

There are many counts of this clonotype. The chain combines TRBV2 with TRBJ2-5; D not certain. The germline V and J ends were trimmed by 1 base and 4 bases, with 7 bases remaining between them. The CDR3 consists of 13 residues. Germline V gene data show CDR1 as SNHLY and CDR2 as FYNNEI. The CDR3 is CASSEGHGETQYF. CDR3 in DNA: TGTGCCAGCAGTGAAGGCCACGGAGAGACCCAGTACTTC.

This chain links TRBV28 with TRBJ1-2; D is undetermined. The CDR3 loop spans 11 amino acids. Germline CDR1 MDHEN, CDR2 SYDVKM. V lost 4 bases and J 8 bases, leaving 8 bases between the germline ends. This CDR3 is CASSWVKGYTF. The CDR3 region has the DNA TGTGCCAGCAGTTGGGTGAAGGGCTACACCTTC.

This chain uses TRBV18 with TRBJ1-3; D is undetermined. The CDR3 has 15 residues. CDR1 and CDR2 (germline): KGHSH, LQKENI. Trimming took off 8 bases at V and 0 bases at J, with 14 bases between the two ends. The CDR3, as DNA: TGTGCCAGCCCAAGAGGTGATCGCTCTGGAAACACCATATATTTT. Its protein product is CASPRGDRSGNTIYF.

This clonotype was seen repeatedly, ten times or more. The J gene is TRBJ1-1, the V gene TRBV3-1; D not certain. Trimming took 0 bases from V and 9 from J, leaving 14 bases between them. Germline CDR1 LGHDT, CDR2 YNNKEL (reference sequence). The CDR3 has 14 amino acids. In nucleotides, the CDR3 is TGTGCCAGCAGCCAAGAAATCTGGGCAGTGAAAGCTTTCTTT. Translated: CASSQEIWAVKAFF.

This clonotype has only a few counts. This sequence joins TRBV12-3 or TRBV12-4 and TRBJ1-4, with D unresolved. CDR3 length equals 14 residues. Trimming removed 3 bases at V and 2 bases at J, with 7 bases between. The CDR3 nucleotides are TGTGCCAGCAGTTTCAAGGCGACTAATGAAAAACTGTTTTTT. Amino acids: CASSFKATNEKLFF.

The sample holds many counts of this clonotype. This chain connects TRBV24-1 to TRBJ2-7, with 9 bases that match TRBD2. Per the germline V gene, CDR1 is KGHDR and CDR2 is SFDVKD. This CDR3 contains 15 residues. Unmatched junction bases numbered 13, after V lost 7 bases and J lost 7 bases. CDR3 protein: CATSESGGPLREQYF. CDR3 in DNA: TGTGCCACCAGCGAGAGCGGGGGGCCTCTGAGGGAGCAGTACTTC.

The chain links TRBV20-1 to TRBJ1-2; weak D call: TRBD1 (6 bases). Per germline, CDR1 DFQATT and CDR2 SNEGSKA (reference sequence). The CDR3 totals 12 residues. The germline V and J ends were trimmed by 5 bases and 8 bases, with 15 bases remaining between them. This CDR3 reads CSASTGMGGYTF. The CDR3 nucleotides are TGCAGTGCTTCTACAGGGATGGGCGGCTACACCTTC.

This clonotype was seen at least ten times. CDR3 amino acids: CASSLGGTAYEQYF. CDR3 DNA sequence: TGTGCCAGCAGCTTAGGGGGGACGGCCTACGAGCAGTACTTC. This chain links TRBV7-9 with TRBJ2-7, with D perhaps assigned TRBD1 or TRBD2 (5 bases each). The V gene lost 1 base and the J gene lost 2 bases, with 9 bases spanning the gap. Germline loops: CDR1 SEHNR, CDR2 FQNEAQ (reference sequence). The length of the CDR3 is 14 residues.

V is TRBV29-1 and J is TRBJ2-5, with TRBD2 matching 10 bases. This CDR3 comprises 15 residues. Trimming at V came to 3 bases and at J to 5 bases, leaving 9 bases not matched to a gene. The germline V gene has CDR1 SQVTM and CDR2 ANQGSEA. The CDR3 DNA sequence: TGCAGCGTTGAGGGGCTAGCGGGGGCCCGGGAGACCCAGTACTTC. Protein product: CSVEGLAGARETQYF.

This clonotype was seen at least ten times. The J gene is TRBJ2-7, the V gene TRBV29-1, with 12 bases lining up with TRBD1. The CDR3 extends over 14 amino acids. Germline assignment: CDR1 SQVTM and CDR2 ANQGSEA. Losses at the gene ends were 6 bases for V and 9 bases for J; bases not matched to a gene: 12. In DNA form, the CDR3 reads TGCAGCGTGGCCGGGACAGGGGGCAGTTTGGGGCAGTACTTC. This encodes CSVAGTGGSLGQYF.